The 10 T cell receptor beta chains reported below all come from one sample, sequenced in a study of CD8+ T cells in alopecia areata (dated by TCRdb to 2016 to 2019). The sample's time point label is to be understood as: four to five weeks on oral tofacitinib. What the treatment or condition label conveys for this sample: oral pan-JAK inhibitor, 5-10 mg twice daily. Library preparation was by the immunoSEQ multiplex PCR assay. For TCR sequencing, RNA was extracted from every sample and reverse transcribed into cDNA to serve as template. TCRdb's version of the immuneACCESS table is confined to in-frame rearrangements and falls short of the full clone set. An unresolved V gene accounts for under half of the shortfall where checked; the remainder is of unknown origin. Counted in this sample were 120,000 or so clones; around 60% of them appeared once. Clones ranked in the top ten supply around 5.7% of the sample.

The starting material was CD4+ T cells sorted from blood, obtained at week 4, from a patient treated with tofacitinib. The receptors shown here come from a human donor with alopecia areata.

The chain has TRBV6-5 and TRBJ1-1; D is unresolved. The V gene's germline CDR1 is MNHEY and CDR2 SVGAGI. Trimming shortened V by 6 bases and J by 1 base, and 9 bases separated the two germline ends. The CDR3 length is 13 residues. The CDR3 reads CASRTGRNTEAFF. The CDR3 bases are TGTGCCAGCAGAACTGGGAGGAACACTGAAGCTTTCTTT.

The chain recombines TRBV18 with TRBJ2-4; TRBD2 aligns across 13 bases. Per germline, CDR1 KGHSH and CDR2 LQKENI. The ends lost 2 bases at V and 8 bases at J; junction bases unmatched: 12. This CDR3 is 18 amino acids long. CDR3 amino acids: CASSPDPPTSGRGYIQYF. Written as DNA, the CDR3 is TGTGCCAGCTCACCAGACCCGCCAACTAGCGGGAGGGGTTACATTCAGTACTTC.

J is TRBJ1-2 and V is TRBV21-1; the table's TRBD1 call for D was not verified on the DNA. TRBV21-1 represents a pseudogene. The CDR3 runs to 10 residues. The CDR3 is CASRGLGYTF. The CDR3 region has the DNA TGTGCCAGCAGGGGGCTGGGCTACACCTTC.

The rearrangement links TRBV9 to TRBJ2-3, with TRBD2 identical over 7 bases. The CDR3 totals 13 residues. Germline V gene data show CDR1 as SGDLS and CDR2 as YYNGEE. V lost 4 bases, J lost 12 bases, and 11 bases stayed unmatched. This CDR3 is CASSSPERGPQYF. In DNA form, the CDR3 reads TGTGCCAGCAGCTCTCCCGAGCGGGGTCCCCAGTATTTT.

V usage is TRBV5-1 and J usage is TRBJ1-4; D is unclear. Germline loops: CDR1 SGHRS, CDR2 YFSETQ. Trimming removed 0 bases at V and 7 bases at J, with 10 bases between. The CDR3 loop spans 14 amino acids. CDR3 sequence: CASSLDGDFEKLFF. The CDR3 DNA is TGCGCCAGCAGCTTGGACGGGGATTTTGAAAAACTGTTTTTT.

V usage is TRBV29-1 and J usage is TRBJ2-5, with 7 positions matching TRBD1. Germline V lookup: CDR1 SQVTM, CDR2 ANQGSEA. The V gene end was trimmed by 6 bases and the J gene end by 1 base; junction bases not matched to a gene: 5. The CDR3 is 13 amino acids. This CDR3 reads CSVTWTGQETQYF. The CDR3 nucleotides are TGCAGCGTCACCTGGACAGGCCAAGAGACCCAGTACTTC.

The chain links TRBV7-9 to TRBJ1-2; possibly TRBD1 for D (5 bases). The V and J ends lost 1 base and 8 bases respectively, with 11 bases between them. Germline CDR1 is SEHNR and CDR2 is FQNEAQ (reference sequence). The CDR3 covers 13 residues. The CDR3 sequence is CASSLVQGVGYTF. CDR3 coding DNA: TGTGCCAGCAGCTTAGTGCAGGGAGTCGGCTACACCTTC. Complete variable domain (other parts from reference TRBV7-9 and TRBJ1-2): DTGVSQNPRHKITKRGQNVTFRCDPISEHNRLYWYRQTLGQGPEFLTYFQNEAQLEKSRLLSDRFSAERPKGSFSTLEIQRTEQGDSAMYLCASSLVQGVGYTFGSGTRLTVV.

This clone has only one observation. The chain links TRBV15 to TRBJ2-5, with D possibly being TRBD2 (6 bases). Trimming left V 0 bases short and J 2 bases short, with 10 bases between. The CDR3 length is 15 residues. CDR1 LNHNV and CDR2 YYDKDF come from the germline V gene (reference sequence). DNA of the CDR3: TGTGCCACCAGCAGAGAGGACTACACACAAGAGACCCAGTACTTC. This sequence encodes CATSREDYTQETQYF.

This clone was seen only once. The chain recombines TRBV7-2 with TRBJ2-7, with 10 bases aligning to TRBD2. Per the germline V gene, CDR1 is SGHTA and CDR2 is FQGNSA. This CDR3 contains 14 residues. J gave up 1 base and V 5 bases, and 2 bases lay outside the gene matches. This chain's CDR3 is CASSPSGGSYEQYF. CDR3 sequence (DNA): TGTGCCAGCAGCCCTAGCGGGGGTTCCTACGAGCAGTACTTC. Filled out from reference TRBV7-2 and TRBJ2-7, the complete variable domain reads GAGVSQSPSNKVTEKGKDVELRCDPISGHTALYWYRQSLGQGLEFLIYFQGNSAPDKSGLPSDRFSAERTGGSVSTLTIQRTQQEDSAVYLCASSPSGGSYEQYFGPGTRLTVT.

The rearrangement links TRBV18 to TRBJ2-7, with 7 nucleotides matching TRBD2. V lost 2 bases and J lost 3; bases outside the gene matches: 4. The CDR3 loop spans 14 amino acids. In germline, CDR1 is KGHSH, CDR2 LQKENI. The CDR3, as DNA: TGTGCCAGCTCACCAGGGAGGGGACTCTACGAGCAGTACTTC. Amino acid sequence: CASSPGRGLYEQYF.